Listed below are T cell receptor beta chains from one sample, sequenced in a study of T-cell reconstitution after alpha-beta-depleted transplantation in children. TCRdb redid the calling of the PCR reads with MiXCR, one entry per CDR3 protein. The sample includes about 250,000 distinct CDR3 sequences, around 25% of them seen just once. The source material was PBMCs, mostly from graft donor cells, sampled 360 days after TCRalphabeta/CD19-depleted stem cell transplant. The origin of the receptors is a female patient aged 2-15 years who had a stem cell transplant for congenital amegakaryocytic thrombocytopenia, so the T cells may come from the graft donor. CDR3s include the opening cysteine and the closing phenylalanine or tryptophan. Fields, in order: CDR3 DNA, CDR3 protein, V gene, D gene, clone size, J gene. D genes are given only for firm matches. Size values are once, few and many counts, or a class for expanded clones, and some rows have none.

TGTGCCAGCAGCTCCAGGGGGGCCTACAGTGGAGCTTTCTTT,CASSSRGAYSGAFF,TRBV7-7,TRBD1,-,TRBJ1-1
TGTGCCAGCAGCTCGACTTCCGGGGGAAACATCGGGGAGCTGTTTTTT,CASSSTSGGNIGELFF,TRBV21-1,-,few,TRBJ2-2
TGTGCCAGCAGCTTGCAGGGGCGGCGGGAGACCCAGTACTTC,CASSLQGRRETQYF,TRBV7-9,-,-,TRBJ2-5
TGTGCCAGCAGCTTTCAGTGGCAGGCGCCGCAAGAGACCCAGTACTTC,CASSFQWQAPQETQYF,TRBV5-8,-,-,TRBJ2-5
TGTGCCAGCACCGTGAGCGGGGGGGCAATCGGGGAGCTGTTTTTT,CASTVSGGAIGELFF,TRBV6-5,TRBD2,many,TRBJ2-2
TGTGCCAGCAGCTCGACACAGGGAATCCGCAATCAGCCCCAGCATTTT,CASSSTQGIRNQPQHF,TRBV7-3,-,many,TRBJ1-5
TGCGCCAGCTCGCGTTTGATGGCCGGGGAGCTGTTTTTT,CASSRLMAGELFF,TRBV5-1,-,few,TRBJ2-2
TGTGCCAGCAGCTTAGGGACATGGGCTGACACTGAAGCTTTCTTT,CASSLGTWADTEAFF,TRBV7-9,-,-,TRBJ1-1
TGTGCCATTCTAGGACAGGCGAAAGATACGCAGTATTTT,CAILGQAKDTQYF,TRBV10-3,TRBD1,few,TRBJ2-3
TGTGCCAGCAGTCCCTGGGCGGGAGGAAAGGAGACCCAGTACTTC,CASSPWAGGKETQYF,TRBV28,TRBD2,-,TRBJ2-5
TGTGCCAGCAGTTTATCAGGCAGGCTCGAGCAGTACTTC,CASSLSGRLEQYF,TRBV12-3/TRBV12-4,-,few,TRBJ2-7
TGTGCCAGCTCACCACGCTTAGGAGTCCTAGCGGGAGAGACCCAGTACTTC,CASSPRLGVLAGETQYF,TRBV18,TRBD2,once,TRBJ2-5
TGTGCCAGTAGTTCCATCTCGGGAGGGTACCACGAGCAGTACTTC,CASSSISGGYHEQYF,TRBV19,TRBD2,few,TRBJ2-7
TGCAGTGCTTCTGGAGACTCATCTAGCACAGATACGCAGTATTTT,CSASGDSSSTDTQYF,TRBV20-1,-,few,TRBJ2-3
TGTGCCAGCTCAGGGCAGGGATTAGAGCCCGCTAGCACAGATACGCAGTATTTT,CASSGQGLEPASTDTQYF,TRBV9,-,-,TRBJ2-3
TGTGCCAGCAGCCGCCAGACTAGCGGGAAAAACACAGATACGCAGTATTTT,CASSRQTSGKNTDTQYF,TRBV4-2,TRBD2,-,TRBJ2-3
TGTGCCAGCACTCAGACAGGGGGCGAAGAGACCCAGTACTTC,CASTQTGGEETQYF,TRBV28,TRBD1,-,TRBJ2-5
TGTGCCAGCAGCTCCCCTGGGACAGTAACCTTCGAAAAACTGTTTTTT,CASSSPGTVTFEKLFF,TRBV7-9,TRBD1,few,TRBJ1-4
TGCGCCAGCAGCCAACAGCCTACTAGCGCCGATACGCAGTATTTT,CASSQQPTSADTQYF,TRBV4-3,TRBD2,many,TRBJ2-3